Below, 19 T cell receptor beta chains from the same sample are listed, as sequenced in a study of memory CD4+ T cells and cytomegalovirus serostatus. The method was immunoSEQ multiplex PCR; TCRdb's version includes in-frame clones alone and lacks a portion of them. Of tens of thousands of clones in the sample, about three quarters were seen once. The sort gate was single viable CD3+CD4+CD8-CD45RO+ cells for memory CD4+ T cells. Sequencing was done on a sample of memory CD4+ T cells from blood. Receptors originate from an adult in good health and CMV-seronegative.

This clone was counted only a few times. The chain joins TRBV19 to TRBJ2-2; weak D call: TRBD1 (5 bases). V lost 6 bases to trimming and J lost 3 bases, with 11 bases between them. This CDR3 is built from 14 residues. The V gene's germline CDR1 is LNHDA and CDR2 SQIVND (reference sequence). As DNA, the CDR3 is TGTGCCAGTAGGAGGCAGGGTGACACCGGGGAGCTGTTTTTT. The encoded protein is CASRRQGDTGELFF.

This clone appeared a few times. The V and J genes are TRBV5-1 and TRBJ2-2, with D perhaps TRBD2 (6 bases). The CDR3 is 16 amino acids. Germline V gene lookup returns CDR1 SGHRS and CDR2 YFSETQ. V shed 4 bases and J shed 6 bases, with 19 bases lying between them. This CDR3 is CASSIDQGAGSGELFF. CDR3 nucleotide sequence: TGCGCCAGCAGCATTGACCAGGGCGCGGGGTCCGGGGAGCTGTTTTTT.

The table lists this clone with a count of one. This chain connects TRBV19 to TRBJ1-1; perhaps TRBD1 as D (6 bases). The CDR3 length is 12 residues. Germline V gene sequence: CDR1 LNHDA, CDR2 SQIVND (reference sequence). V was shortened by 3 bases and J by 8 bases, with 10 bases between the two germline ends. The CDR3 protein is CASSMGAWEAFF. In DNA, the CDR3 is TGTGCCAGTAGTATGGGGGCCTGGGAAGCTTTCTTT.

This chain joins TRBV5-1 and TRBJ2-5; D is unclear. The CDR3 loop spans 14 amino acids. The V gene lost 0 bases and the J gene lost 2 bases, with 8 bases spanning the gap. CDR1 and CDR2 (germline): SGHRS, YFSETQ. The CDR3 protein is CASSLGYPQETQYF. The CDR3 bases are TGCGCCAGCAGCTTGGGCTATCCACAAGAGACCCAGTACTTC.

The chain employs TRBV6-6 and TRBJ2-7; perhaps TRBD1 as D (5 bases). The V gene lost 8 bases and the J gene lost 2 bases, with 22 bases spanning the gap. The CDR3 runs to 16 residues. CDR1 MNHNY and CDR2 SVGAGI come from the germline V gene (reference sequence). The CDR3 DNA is TGTGCCAGCGGAACAACTCAGGGAAGAGGCGCCTACGAGCAGTACTTC. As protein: CASGTTQGRGAYEQYF.

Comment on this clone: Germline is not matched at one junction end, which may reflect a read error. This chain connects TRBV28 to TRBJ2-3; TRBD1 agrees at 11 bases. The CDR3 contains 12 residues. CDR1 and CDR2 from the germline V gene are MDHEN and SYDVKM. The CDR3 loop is CASTPGQGEFGF. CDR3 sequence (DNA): TGTGCCAGCACCCCGGGACAGGGGGAGTTCGGGTTT.

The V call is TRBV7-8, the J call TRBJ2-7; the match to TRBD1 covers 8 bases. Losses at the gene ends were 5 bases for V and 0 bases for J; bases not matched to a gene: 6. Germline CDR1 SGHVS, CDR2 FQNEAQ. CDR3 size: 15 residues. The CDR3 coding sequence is TGTGCCAGCAGCCGACGGGGACAGGACTCCTACGAGCAGTACTTC. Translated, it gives CASSRRGQDSYEQYF.

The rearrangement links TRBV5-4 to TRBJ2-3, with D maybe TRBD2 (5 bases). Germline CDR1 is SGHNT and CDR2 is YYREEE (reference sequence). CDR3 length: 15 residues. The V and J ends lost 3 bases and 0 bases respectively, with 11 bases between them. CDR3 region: CASSWRASSTDTQYF. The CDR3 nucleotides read TGTGCCAGCAGCTGGCGGGCGAGTAGCACAGATACGCAGTATTTT. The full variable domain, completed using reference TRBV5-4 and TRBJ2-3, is ETGVTQSPTHLIKTRGQQVTLRCSSQSGHNTVSWYQQALGQGPQFIFQYYREEENGRGNFPPRFSGLQFPNYSSELNVNALELDDSALYLCASSWRASSTDTQYFGPGTRLTVL.

CDR3: CASSLGGSTYEQYF. The CDR3 DNA reads as TGTGCCAGCAGCTTAGGCGGCAGTACCTACGAGCAGTACTTC. The chain combines TRBV7-6 with TRBJ2-7; D ambiguous. Germline assignment: CDR1 SGHVS and CDR2 FNYEAQ. V lost 1 base and J 2 bases, leaving 9 bases between the germline ends. CDR3 length: 14 amino acids.

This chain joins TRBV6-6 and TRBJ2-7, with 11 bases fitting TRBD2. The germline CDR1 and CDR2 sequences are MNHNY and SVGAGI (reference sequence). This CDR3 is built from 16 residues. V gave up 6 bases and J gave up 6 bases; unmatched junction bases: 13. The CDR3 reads CASSLGQLAGGLEQYF. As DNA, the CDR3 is TGTGCCAGCAGCCTAGGACAGCTAGCGGGAGGACTCGAGCAGTACTTC.

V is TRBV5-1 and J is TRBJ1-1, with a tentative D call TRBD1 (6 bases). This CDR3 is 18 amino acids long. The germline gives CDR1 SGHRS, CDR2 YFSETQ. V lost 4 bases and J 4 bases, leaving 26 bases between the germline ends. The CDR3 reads CASSPEDSLGTKTTEAFF. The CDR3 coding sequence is TGCGCCAGCAGCCCCGAAGATTCACTGGGGACAAAGACCACTGAAGCTTTCTTT.

The CDR3 DNA follows: TGTGCCAGCAGCCCCGACAGGAACACCGGGGAGCTGTTTTTT. Translation gives CASSPDRNTGELFF. This chain connects TRBV7-7 to TRBJ2-2; the D gene is possibly TRBD1 (5 bases). Germline lookup yields CDR1 SSHAT and CDR2 FNYEAQ (reference sequence). V was pared by 5 bases and J by 1 base, with 8 bases between. The CDR3 totals 14 residues. Full variable domain (missing parts from reference TRBV7-7 and TRBJ2-2): GAGVSQSPRYKVTKRGQDVTLRCDPISSHATLYWYQQALGQGPEFLTYFNYEAQPDKSGLPSDRFSAERPEGSISTLTIQRTEQRDSAMYRCASSPDRNTGELFFGEGSRLTVL.

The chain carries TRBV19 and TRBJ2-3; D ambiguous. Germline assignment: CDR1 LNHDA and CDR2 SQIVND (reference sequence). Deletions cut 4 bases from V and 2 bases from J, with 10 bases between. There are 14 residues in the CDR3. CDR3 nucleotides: TGTGCCAGTAGTACCCCAGGAAACACAGATACGCAGTATTTT. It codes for CASSTPGNTDTQYF.

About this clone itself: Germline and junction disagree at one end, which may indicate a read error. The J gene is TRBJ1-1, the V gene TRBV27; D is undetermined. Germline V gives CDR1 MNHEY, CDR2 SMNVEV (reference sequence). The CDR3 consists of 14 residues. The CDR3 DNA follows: TGTGCCAGCAGCTTATTCCCCCTGAACACTGAAGCTTTCTTT. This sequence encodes CASSLFPLNTEAFF.

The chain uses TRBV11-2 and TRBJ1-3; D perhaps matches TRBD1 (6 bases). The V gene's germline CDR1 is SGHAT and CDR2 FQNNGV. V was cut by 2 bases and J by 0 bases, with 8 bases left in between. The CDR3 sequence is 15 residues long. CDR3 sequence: CASSLQGNSGNTIYF. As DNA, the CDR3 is TGTGCCAGCAGCTTACAGGGGAACTCTGGAAACACCATATATTTT.

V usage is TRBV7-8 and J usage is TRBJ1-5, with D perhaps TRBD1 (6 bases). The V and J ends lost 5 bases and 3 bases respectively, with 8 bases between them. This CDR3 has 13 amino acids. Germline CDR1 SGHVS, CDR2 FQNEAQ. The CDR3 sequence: CASSRTDNQPQHF. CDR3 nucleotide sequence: TGTGCCAGCAGCCGGACAGACAATCAGCCCCAGCATTTT.

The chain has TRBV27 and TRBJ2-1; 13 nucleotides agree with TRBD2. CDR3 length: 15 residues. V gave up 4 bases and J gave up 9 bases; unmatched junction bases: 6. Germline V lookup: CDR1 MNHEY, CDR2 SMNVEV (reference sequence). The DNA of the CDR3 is TGTGCCAGCAGTTCCTGGACTAGCGGGAGCCTTGAGCAGTTCTTC. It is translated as CASSSWTSGSLEQFF.

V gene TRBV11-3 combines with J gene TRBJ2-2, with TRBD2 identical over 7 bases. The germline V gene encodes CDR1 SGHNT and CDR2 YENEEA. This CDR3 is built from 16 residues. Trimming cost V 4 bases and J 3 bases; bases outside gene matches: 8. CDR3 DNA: TGTGCCAGCAGCTCTAGATGGGGAGGGGACACCGGGGAGCTGTTTTTT. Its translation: CASSSRWGGDTGELFF.

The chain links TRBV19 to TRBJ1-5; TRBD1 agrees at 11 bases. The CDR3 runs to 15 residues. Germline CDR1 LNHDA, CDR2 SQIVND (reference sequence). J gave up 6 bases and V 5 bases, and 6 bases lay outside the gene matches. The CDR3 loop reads CASSSPDRGRQPQHF. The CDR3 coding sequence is TGTGCCAGTAGTTCGCCGGACAGGGGGCGTCAGCCCCAGCATTTT.